Sequencing of this TCR beta chain was carried out in a study of T cell repertoires in cytomegalovirus infection. This clonotype has a count of ten or more. Trimming shortened V by 1 base and J by 5 bases, and 12 bases separated the two germline ends. The V gene's germline CDR1 is MDHEN and CDR2 SYDVKM. The CDR3 runs to 16 residues. In TCRdb, the reads were re-called with MiXCR into one record per CDR3 protein. Of 600,000 to 800,000 distinct CDR3 sequences in the sample, 20% to 30% were seen once. The sequencing sample was made of CD8+ T cells from PBMCs. This chain connects TRBV28 to TRBJ2-6; maybe TRBD1 (6 bases). The TCR sequence derives from a human donor in good health (CMV status not recorded). Some clones in this sample may be carry-over from other donors' samples. CDR3 protein: CASSLYLGDRANVLTF. CDR3 nucleotides: TGTGCCAGCAGTTTATACCTTGGGGACAGGGCCAACGTCCTGACTTTC.